This is a list of T cell receptor beta chains from one sample in a study of circulating CD8 cells and anti-PD-1 response in melanoma. Using its own MiXCR run on the reads, TCRdb lists one record per CDR3 protein. Of 2,000 to 2,500 distinct CDR3 sequences listed, around 6.5% are singletons. Specimen: CD8+ T cells from PBMCs, collected at baseline or after one month of anti-PD-1 therapy (not recorded which). The source is a human donor with melanoma. Each CDR3 is given with its conserved first and last residue. A D gene is named only where the DNA matches it firmly. Where a row states a size, it is once, few, many or the class of an expanded clone; other rows omit it.

clone_size | d_call | j_call | v_call | cdr3_nt | cdr3_aa
large | - | TRBJ1-5 | TRBV28 | TGTGCCAGCAGTTACGCAGGGGTCGAAGATCAGCCCCAGCATTTT | CASSYAGVEDQPQHF
medium-sized | - | TRBJ1-2 | TRBV2 | TGTGCCAGCAGTGAAGCGCCTCGACCGACCTATGGCTACACCTTC | CASSEAPRPTYGYTF
medium-sized | TRBD1 | TRBJ2-7 | TRBV28 | TGTGCCAGCAGTTTATATGAGGGACAGGGGGTCTCCTACGAGCAGTACTTC | CASSLYEGQGVSYEQYF
medium-sized | - | TRBJ1-1 | TRBV19 | TGTGCCAGTTTCGGACAAGTATCGAACACTGAAGCTTTCTTT | CASFGQVSNTEAFF
medium-sized | - | TRBJ1-1 | TRBV4-1 | TGCGCCAGCAGCCAAGGTCATTCGAACACTGAAGCTTTCTTT | CASSQGHSNTEAFF
large | - | TRBJ1-2 | TRBV2 | TGTGCCAGCATGGGGGAGGATGAGGGCTACACCTTC | CASMGEDEGYTF
medium-sized | - | TRBJ2-7 | TRBV19 | TGTGCCAGTAACAGGGTAGGCTACGAGCAGTACTTC | CASNRVGYEQYF
medium-sized | TRBD2 | TRBJ2-3 | TRBV27 | TGTGCCAGCAGTTTATATGGGACTAGCGGTGATACGCAGTATTTT | CASSLYGTSGDTQYF
medium-sized | TRBD1 | TRBJ2-7 | TRBV20-1 | TGCAGTGCTAGAGCGGGACAGGGGGGCTACGAGCAGTACTTC | CSARAGQGGYEQYF
medium-sized | TRBD2 | TRBJ2-1 | TRBV28 | TGTGCCAGCAGTCCCTCCAGCGGGGGGTACAATGAGCAGTTCTTC | CASSPSSGGYNEQFF
few | TRBD2 | TRBJ2-7 | TRBV25-1 | TGTGCCAGCAGTGAATTAGCGGGGGGGACCTACGAGCAGTACTTC | CASSELAGGTYEQYF
medium-sized | - | TRBJ2-1 | TRBV2 | TGTGCCAGCAGGGAAACAGGGCTGGGGCAGTTCTTC | CASRETGLGQFF
medium-sized | - | TRBJ2-7 | TRBV24-1 | TGTGCCACCAGTGATACGACAGGTTCCTACGAGCAGTACTTC | CATSDTTGSYEQYF
medium-sized | TRBD2 | TRBJ2-1 | TRBV27 | TGTGCCAGTCGCCGCGGGGGGGCCTACAATGAGCAGTTCTTC | CASRRGGAYNEQFF
medium-sized | - | TRBJ2-2 | TRBV4-1 | TGCGCCAGCAGCCAAGCCTGGACCGGGGAGCTGTTTTTT | CASSQAWTGELFF
medium-sized | - | TRBJ2-7 | TRBV27 | TGTGCCAGCGTCGGGGAATCGGGGTCCTACGAGCAGTACTTC | CASVGESGSYEQYF
few | - | TRBJ2-1 | TRBV6-4 | TGTGCCAGCAGTGATGGACCTAGCTCCTACAATGAGCAGTTCTTC | CASSDGPSSYNEQFF
medium-sized | - | TRBJ1-1 | TRBV25-1 | TGTGCCAGCAGGGACACAGGCGACACTGAAGCTTTCTTT | CASRDTGDTEAFF
medium-sized | - | TRBJ2-7 | TRBV7-3 | TGTGCCAGCAGCTTAGCCCTCGGTTACGAGCAGTACTTC | CASSLALGYEQYF
large | - | TRBJ2-3 | TRBV9 | TGTGCCAGCAGCGTAGACGGCCCCACAGATACGCAGTATTTT | CASSVDGPTDTQYF
medium-sized | - | TRBJ1-6 | TRBV5-6 | TGTGCCAGCAGCTTGGGAGAATCACCCCTCCACTTT | CASSLGESPLHF
medium-sized | TRBD2 | TRBJ2-7 | TRBV27 | TGTGCCAGCAGTTTGGGGGGACTAGCGGGGTCCTACGAGCAGTACTTC | CASSLGGLAGSYEQYF
medium-sized | TRBD1 | TRBJ2-3 | TRBV6-4 | TGTGCCAGCAGTGAGCAGGGGGCGTCAGATACGCAGTATTTT | CASSEQGASDTQYF
medium-sized | - | TRBJ1-5 | TRBV4-1 | TGCGCCAGCAGCCAAGATCTAGACAGGCAAGGCCCTCGCAATCAGCCCCAGCATTTT | CASSQDLDRQGPRNQPQHF
medium-sized | - | TRBJ2-7 | TRBV14 | TGTGCCAGCAGCCAAGATCCCGGTTACGAGCAGTACTTC | CASSQDPGYEQYF
medium-sized | - | TRBJ2-7 | TRBV5-1 | TGCGCCAGCAGCTTGGGGGACCGCGACTACGAGCAGTACTTC | CASSLGDRDYEQYF
large | - | TRBJ1-1 | TRBV7-9 | TGTGCCAGCAGCTTAGGTCAGGGATCTAACACTGAAGCTTTCTTT | CASSLGQGSNTEAFF
medium-sized | TRBD2 | TRBJ2-1 | TRBV29-1 | TGCAGCGTTAGGACTAGCGGGGCGACCTCCTACAATGAGCAGTTCTTC | CSVRTSGATSYNEQFF
medium-sized | - | TRBJ2-7 | TRBV7-6 | TGTGCCAGCAGCTCCGATCCCGACAGGGAGGGCGAGCAGTACTTC | CASSSDPDREGEQYF
few | TRBD2 | TRBJ2-3 | TRBV4-1 | TGCGCCAGCAGCCAAGCTACTAGCGTCCCAGATACGCAGTATTTT | CASSQATSVPDTQYF
medium-sized | - | TRBJ2-7 | TRBV19 | TGTGCCAGTAGTATGGCTAGCCTGTCAGACTACGAGCAGTACTTC | CASSMASLSDYEQYF
medium-sized | - | TRBJ2-4 | TRBV29-1 | TGCAGCGTTTCCGGCGTGGACGGAGACATTCAGTACTTC | CSVSGVDGDIQYF
medium-sized | - | TRBJ1-2 | TRBV29-1 | TGCAGCGACTTCTTGGGTGGATACACCTTC | CSDFLGGYTF
medium-sized | - | TRBJ2-2 | TRBV7-2 | TGTGCCAGCAGCTTAGACACAGCCACAATCTCCACCGGGGAGCTGTTTTTT | CASSLDTATISTGELFF
medium-sized | - | TRBJ2-7 | TRBV19 | TGTGCCAGTACCGGGGGAACCTACGAGCAGTACTTC | CASTGGTYEQYF
few | - | TRBJ1-2 | TRBV5-4 | TGTGCCAGCAACTTGGCTGGCGAGTACTATGGCTACACCTTC | CASNLAGEYYGYTF
medium-sized | - | TRBJ2-1 | TRBV20-1 | TGCAGTGCTTCGGACATGATGATGAGCAATGAGCAGTTCTTC | CSASDMMMSNEQFF
medium-sized | TRBD2 | TRBJ2-1 | TRBV2 | TGTGCCAGCGGACTAGCCTCCTACAATGAGCAGTTCTTC | CASGLASYNEQFF
medium-sized | - | TRBJ2-7 | TRBV11-2 | TGTGCCAGCAGCGTGGGGCCCTACGAGCAGTACTTC | CASSVGPYEQYF
few | - | TRBJ1-1 | TRBV6-5 | TGTGCCAGCACCTCAAACCCTGACACTGAAGCTTTCTTT | CASTSNPDTEAFF
medium-sized | TRBD2 | TRBJ2-7 | TRBV27 | TGTGCCAGCAGTTATACCCAAGGGACTAGCGTACGTGAGCAGTACTTC | CASSYTQGTSVREQYF
medium-sized | - | TRBJ1-5 | TRBV28 | TGTGCCAGCAGAATAATAGGGAGGAGCAATCAGCCCCAGCATTTT | CASRIIGRSNQPQHF
large | - | TRBJ2-7 | TRBV16 | TGTGCCAGCAGCCACGGACTGAACTACGAGCAGTACTTC | CASSHGLNYEQYF
- | - | TRBJ1-2 | TRBV27 | TGTGCCAGCAGTCCCACAGGGATGCGTGGCTACACCTTC | CASSPTGMRGYTF
medium-sized | TRBD2 | TRBJ2-1 | TRBV4-1 | TGCGCCAGCAGCCAGACCGGGACTACTTACAATGAGCAGTTCTTC | CASSQTGTTYNEQFF
medium-sized | - | TRBJ1-5 | TRBV27 | TGTGCCAGCAGTTACGGGCCTTCTAGCAATCAGCCCCAGCATTTT | CASSYGPSSNQPQHF
- | - | TRBJ2-3 | TRBV6-1 | TGTGCCAGCAGTGAAGCCTCGCAGGTCGCAGGAACAGATACGCAGTATTTT | CASSEASQVAGTDTQYF
medium-sized | - | TRBJ1-5 | TRBV28 | TGTGCCAGCAGTTTATCGCAGGGATGGGATCAGCCCCAGCATTTT | CASSLSQGWDQPQHF
medium-sized | TRBD2 | TRBJ2-3 | TRBV6-2/TRBV6-3 | TGTGCCAGCACCCCGCAGCGGGGGATTGATACGCAGTATTTT | CASTPQRGIDTQYF
medium-sized | - | TRBJ2-3 | TRBV19 | TGTGCCAGTAGTCGACTTAGCACAGATACGCAGTATTTT | CASSRLSTDTQYF
medium-sized | - | TRBJ1-1 | TRBV19 | TGTGCCAGTTCCCCCGGGGGGCCGAACACTGAAGCTTTCTTT | CASSPGGPNTEAFF
medium-sized | TRBD1 | TRBJ2-7 | TRBV12-3/TRBV12-4 | TGTGCCAGCAGTTGGGACAGGGTCCACGAGCAGTACTTC | CASSWDRVHEQYF
medium-sized | TRBD1 | TRBJ2-7 | TRBV27 | TGTGCCAGCGGCTTGAGGGCAGGGGGCTACGAGCAGTACTTC | CASGLRAGGYEQYF
medium-sized | - | TRBJ2-7 | TRBV12-3/TRBV12-4 | TGTGCCAGCAGTTTTTGGCCCTACGAGCAGTACTTC | CASSFWPYEQYF
few | - | TRBJ2-3 | TRBV15 | TGTGCCACCGCAGGCGCGGGCACAGATACGCAGTATTTT | CATAGAGTDTQYF